Here is one TCR beta chain with its context. Its antigen is as yet unknown. The data are from a study of shared clonotypes between healthy human individuals. Points from the study as a whole: A generally larger estimated richness was seen in naive subsets than in memory subsets. Since donors were few, the genetic and exposure-history diversity represented was limited.

Trimming took 8 bases from V and 4 from J, leaving 18 bases between them. Germline V CDR1 and CDR2: LNHDA, SQIVND (reference sequence). The CDR3 is 15 amino acids. Only in-frame clones appear in the TCRdb table, and some are missing; sequencing was by immunoSEQ multiplex PCR. The sample has some 1,400,000 clones, roughly 96% seen once; the top ten hold about 1.2%. Sequencing used naive CD4+ T cells sorted from blood. Subset of the sample: CD45RA+ positively selected. The receptor comes from a man aged 25 to 45 in good health. The chain carries TRBV19 and TRBJ1-5; tentatively, D is TRBD1 (6 bases). DNA for the CDR3: TGTGCCAGTCTGGGAGCAGGGGCTCTGAATCAGCCCCAGCATTTT. Its protein product is CASLGAGALNQPQHF.